These T cell receptor beta chains were read from a single sample in a study of blood T cells in healthy people across ages. TCRdb analysed the 5' RACE reads with MiXCR anew, one entry per CDR3 protein. The sample holds 700,000 to 1,000,000 distinct CDR3 sequences; under 45% are singletons and the top ten take around 21%. The sequenced sample was blood. These receptors were obtained from a man aged 55 to 70 in good health. Both conserved end residues are part of each CDR3. The D gene is left open where the match is weak. Expanded clones are given a class, and other clones once, few, many or no size at all.

clone size	V gene	J gene	D gene	CDR3 protein	CDR3 DNA
NA	TRBV15	TRBJ1-2	NA	CATSRDRTAGYTF	TGTGCCACCAGCAGAGATCGGACGGCCGGCTACACCTTC
NA	TRBV28	TRBJ1-2	TRBD1	CASTTGRQYGYTF	TGTGCCAGCACGACAGGGAGGCAGTATGGCTACACCTTC
NA	TRBV7-8	TRBJ1-2	NA	CASSFGPDGYTF	TGTGCCAGCAGCTTTGGACCTGATGGTTACACCTTC
NA	TRBV12-3/TRBV12-4	TRBJ2-7	TRBD2	CASSLGGAALYEQYF	TGTGCCAGCAGTTTGGGAGGGGCGGCGCTCTACGAGCAGTACTTC
NA	TRBV6-2/TRBV6-3	TRBJ2-4	TRBD2	CASSRSPSSGGNIQYF	TGTGCCAGCAGTCGCTCCCCTTCTAGCGGGGGAAACATTCAGTACTTC
NA	TRBV20-1	TRBJ2-7	NA	CSARNGRAGNEQYF	TGCAGTGCTAGGAATGGACGGGCCGGCAACGAGCAGTACTTC
NA	TRBV5-8	TRBJ2-5	NA	CASSSSNGQETQYF	TGTGCCAGCAGCTCCTCCAATGGGCAAGAGACCCAGTACTTC
NA	TRBV30	TRBJ2-5	NA	CAWSRTLYETQYF	TGTGCCTGGAGTAGGACTTTATATGAGACCCAGTACTTC
once	TRBV6-6	TRBJ2-1	TRBD2	CASQGTSGGSSYNEQFF	TGTGCCAGCCAGGGGACTAGCGGGGGCAGCTCCTACAATGAGCAGTTCTTC
NA	TRBV12-3/TRBV12-4	TRBJ1-2	TRBD1	CASREPPGQGTYGYTF	TGTGCCAGCAGGGAACCTCCGGGACAGGGAACCTATGGCTACACCTTC
few	TRBV5-1	TRBJ2-7	TRBD1	CASSLTVGRGNEQYF	TGCGCCAGCAGCTTGACCGTTGGCAGGGGGAACGAGCAGTACTTC
NA	TRBV6-1	TRBJ2-5	TRBD1	CASSVPVTGEETQYF	TGTGCCAGCAGTGTTCCGGTGACAGGGGAAGAGACCCAGTACTTC
few	TRBV4-3	TRBJ2-4	NA	CASSQGFGANIQYF	TGCGCCAGCAGCCAAGGTTTCGGGGCGAACATTCAGTACTTC
NA	TRBV6-6	TRBJ2-2	NA	CASSSYRAGELFF	TGTGCCAGCAGTTCCTACAGGGCCGGGGAGCTGTTTTTT
NA	TRBV4-3	TRBJ1-2	NA	CASSSARGGLGYGYTF	TGCGCCAGCAGCTCCGCCCGGGGGGGGCTTGGCTATGGCTACACCTTC
NA	TRBV7-2	TRBJ1-2	NA	CASSPRHPEVGYTF	TGTGCCAGCAGCCCCCGACACCCCGAAGTTGGCTACACCTTC
few	TRBV9	TRBJ2-1	TRBD1	CASSNRQGVDEQFF	TGTGCCAGCAGCAATAGACAGGGGGTTGATGAGCAGTTCTTC
NA	TRBV28	TRBJ2-7	NA	CASRTTGTVYEQYF	TGTGCCAGCAGAACAACCGGGACGGTCTACGAGCAGTACTTC
few	TRBV14	TRBJ2-7	NA	CAKGTEDSYEQYF	TGTGCCAAAGGGACTGAGGACTCCTACGAGCAGTACTTC
few	TRBV5-4	TRBJ2-7	NA	CASSLGSPGDSYEQYF	TGTGCCAGCAGCTTGGGATCCCCAGGGGACTCCTACGAGCAGTACTTC
NA	TRBV6-2/TRBV6-3	TRBJ2-7	TRBD2	CASSYTLAGGRTFSYEQYF	TGTGCCAGCAGTTACACACTTGCGGGAGGGAGGACATTTTCCTACGAGCAGTACTTC
NA	TRBV6-2/TRBV6-3	TRBJ2-5	TRBD2	CASSSGSGGPETQYF	TGTGCCAGCAGTTCCGGTAGCGGGGGGCCGGAGACCCAGTACTTC
NA	TRBV6-6	TRBJ2-7	NA	CASSKAYEQYF	TGTGCCAGCAGTAAGGCCTACGAGCAGTACTTC
NA	TRBV20-1	TRBJ2-1	NA	CSAREGGAAGEQFF	TGCAGTGCACGCGAAGGCGGAGCCGCAGGTGAGCAGTTCTTC
NA	TRBV5-1	TRBJ1-2	NA	CASSLDVRGTRNYGYTF	TGCGCCAGCAGCTTGGATGTCCGGGGGACGAGAAACTATGGCTACACCTTC
few	TRBV10-3	TRBJ2-5	NA	CAISESRGGETQYF	TGTGCCATCAGTGAGTCGAGGGGTGGAGAGACCCAGTACTTC
NA	TRBV7-2	TRBJ2-2	NA	CASSYVRTGELFF	TGTGCCAGCAGCTACGTTAGGACCGGGGAGCTGTTTTTT
NA	TRBV12-3/TRBV12-4	TRBJ2-1	NA	CASRGRVYNEQFF	TGTGCCAGCAGGGGTAGGGTGTACAATGAGCAGTTCTTC
once	TRBV7-2	TRBJ2-3	TRBD1	CASSFITGAHTDTQYF	TGTGCCAGCAGCTTTATCACAGGGGCTCACACAGATACGCAGTATTTT
NA	TRBV20-1	TRBJ1-2	NA	CSADLGLVGPRPPNYGYTF	TGCAGTGCTGACTTGGGCCTTGTTGGGCCGAGGCCCCCTAACTATGGCTACACCTTC
NA	TRBV12-3/TRBV12-4	TRBJ2-5	NA	CASSTPGRETQYF	TGTGCCAGCAGTACCCCGGGTCGCGAGACCCAGTACTTC
NA	TRBV4-1	TRBJ1-2	NA	CASSQARIGPHGYTF	TGCGCCAGCAGCCAAGCGCGGATAGGACCGCATGGCTACACCTTC
few	TRBV15	TRBJ2-7	NA	CATSRDGGSYYSYEQYF	TGTGCCACCAGCAGAGATGGCGGAAGTTACTACTCCTACGAGCAGTACTTC
NA	TRBV5-1	TRBJ2-1	TRBD2	CASSLNSGGGNEQFF	TGCGCCAGCAGCTTGAATAGCGGGGGCGGAAATGAGCAGTTCTTC
NA	TRBV29-1	TRBJ2-7	NA	CSPKGHRVVAYEQYF	TGCAGCCCGAAAGGCCACAGGGTAGTCGCCTACGAGCAGTACTTC
NA	TRBV9	TRBJ2-3	NA	CASSVEASFPDTQYF	TGTGCCAGCAGCGTAGAAGCTAGTTTCCCCGATACGCAGTATTTT
few	TRBV7-2	TRBJ2-1	TRBD1	CASRRKTGSSYNEQFF	TGTGCCAGCAGACGTAAGACAGGGAGCTCCTACAATGAGCAGTTCTTC
NA	TRBV5-1	TRBJ1-4	NA	CASSPLAATNEKLFF	TGCGCCAGCAGCCCCTTGGCAGCAACTAATGAAAAACTGTTTTTT
few	TRBV28	TRBJ2-5	NA	CASSSSRGPKETQYF	TGTGCCAGCAGCAGTTCCCGGGGCCCAAAAGAGACCCAGTACTTC
NA	TRBV20-1	TRBJ2-6	TRBD1	CSARGNRISGANVLTF	TGCAGTGCCAGGGGGAACCGAATCTCTGGGGCCAACGTCCTGACTTTC
NA	TRBV6-2/TRBV6-3	TRBJ2-7	TRBD1	CASIPQGYSYEQYF	TGTGCCAGCATCCCACAGGGGTATTCCTACGAGCAGTACTTC
NA	TRBV5-1	TRBJ2-3	NA	CASDLVGFEDTQYF	TGCGCCAGCGACTTGGTGGGGTTCGAAGATACGCAGTATTTT
few	TRBV5-1	TRBJ2-1	TRBD2	CASSSPSGGGVSSYNEQFF	TGCGCCAGCAGCTCTCCCTCGGGCGGGGGAGTCTCCTCCTACAATGAGCAGTTCTTC